These 4 T cell receptor beta chains came from one sample sequenced in a study of blood T cell repertoires in COVID-19. Sequencing was performed with immunoSEQ multiplex PCR; in TCRdb, only in-frame clones are kept and a portion is missing. In the table there are roughly 200,000 clones, 70% to 90% of which are singletons. The sequencing sample was made of peripheral blood. All receptors derive from a woman aged 25 to 39 with acute or convalescent COVID-19.

CDR3: CASSFGRGYGYTF. The CDR3 DNA reads TGTGCCAGCAGTTTCGGCAGGGGCTATGGCTACACCTTC. The rearrangement links TRBV28 to TRBJ1-2; possibly TRBD1 for D (6 bases). Germline CDR1 and CDR2: MDHEN and SYDVKM. Trimming stripped 3 bases from V and 4 bases from J, with 9 bases between. The CDR3 sequence is 13 residues long.

The rearrangement uses TRBV19 and TRBJ1-5; TRBD1 matches 7 bases. Germline V lookup: CDR1 LNHDA, CDR2 SQIVND (reference sequence). This CDR3 is 14 amino acids long. The trim removed 1 base at V and 5 bases at J, leaving 2 bases unmatched. The CDR3 loop is CASSIGDRYQPQHF. CDR3 sequence (DNA): TGTGCCAGTAGTATAGGGGACAGATATCAGCCCCAGCATTTT.

The V and J genes are TRBV19 and TRBJ1-2; TRBD1 is a possible D gene (5 bases). Germline V gives CDR1 LNHDA, CDR2 SQIVND (reference sequence). The CDR3 totals 14 residues. With 5 bases removed from V and 2 bases from J, the gap between germline ends came to 12 bases. The CDR3 nucleotides are TGTGCCAGTAGTCCGACAGTATTCAACTATGGCTACACCTTC. It is translated as CASSPTVFNYGYTF. Together with reference TRBV19 and TRBJ1-2, the CDR3 gives the full variable domain: DGGITQSPKYLFRKEGQNVTLSCEQNLNHDAMYWYRQDPGQGLRLIYYSQIVNDFQKGDIAEGYSVSREKKESFPLTVTSAQKNPTAFYLCASSPTVFNYGYTFGSGTRLTVV.

The J gene is TRBJ2-1, the V gene TRBV29-1; no definite D call. Germline values: CDR1 SQVTM, CDR2 ANQGSEA. The CDR3 extends over 14 amino acids. The ends were cut back, 5 bases at V and 0 bases at J, with 11 bases in the middle. The CDR3, as DNA: TGCAGCGTTCTACTCCGATTCTCCTACAATGAGCAGTTCTTC. It specifies CSVLLRFSYNEQFF.